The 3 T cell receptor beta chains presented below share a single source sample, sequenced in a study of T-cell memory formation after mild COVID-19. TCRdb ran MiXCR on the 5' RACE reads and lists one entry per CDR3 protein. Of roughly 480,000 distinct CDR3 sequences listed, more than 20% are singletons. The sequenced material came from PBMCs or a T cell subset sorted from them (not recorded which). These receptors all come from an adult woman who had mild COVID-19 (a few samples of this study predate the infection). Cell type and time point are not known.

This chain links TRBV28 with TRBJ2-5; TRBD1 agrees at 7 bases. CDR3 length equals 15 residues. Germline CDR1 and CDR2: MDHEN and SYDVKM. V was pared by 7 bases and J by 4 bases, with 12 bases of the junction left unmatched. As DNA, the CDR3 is TGTGCCAGCACCGTCGGGCCAGGGGGAAGAGAGACCCAGTACTTC. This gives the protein CASTVGPGGRETQYF.

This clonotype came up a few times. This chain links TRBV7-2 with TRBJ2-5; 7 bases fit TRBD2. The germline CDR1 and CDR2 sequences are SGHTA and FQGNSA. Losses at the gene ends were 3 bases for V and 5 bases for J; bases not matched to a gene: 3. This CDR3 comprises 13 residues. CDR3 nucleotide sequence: TGTGCCAGCAGCTTTATGCGGGAGGAGACCCAGTACTTC. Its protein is CASSFMREETQYF.

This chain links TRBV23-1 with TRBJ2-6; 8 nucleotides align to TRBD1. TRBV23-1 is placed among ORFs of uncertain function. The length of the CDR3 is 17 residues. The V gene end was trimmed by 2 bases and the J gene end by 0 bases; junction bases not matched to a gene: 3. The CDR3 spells CASSQQDRDSGANVLTF. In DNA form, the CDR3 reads TGCGCCAGCAGTCAACAGGACAGGGACTCTGGGGCCAACGTCCTGACTTTC.